This T cell receptor (beta chain) was profiled in a study of shared clonotypes between healthy human individuals. Turning to the study itself: The composition of the donors was two women and a few men aged 18 to 49.

The assay was carried out at the deep level. Assay used: immunoSEQ multiplex PCR; TCRdb lists only in-frame clones, some missing. In the table there are around 650,000 clones, around 96% of which are singletons. The CDR3 totals 16 residues. From germline, CDR1 is MDHEN and CDR2 SYDVKM. V dropped 5 bases and J dropped 5 bases, with 22 bases sitting between them. CD8 cells regarded as naive lacked CD45RO, were positively chosen for CCR7, and omitted terminally differentiated effector memory CD45RA+ cells. The sequencing sample was made of naive CD8+ T cells sorted from blood. This TCR came from a woman in her 30s in good health. The chain combines TRBV28 with TRBJ2-7; D is perhaps TRBD1 or TRBD2 (7 bases each). CDR3 nucleotides: TGTGCCAGCAGTACCCCTAGGGAGGGGGCGAGAGACGAGCAGTACTTC. Translation gives CASSTPREGARDEQYF.